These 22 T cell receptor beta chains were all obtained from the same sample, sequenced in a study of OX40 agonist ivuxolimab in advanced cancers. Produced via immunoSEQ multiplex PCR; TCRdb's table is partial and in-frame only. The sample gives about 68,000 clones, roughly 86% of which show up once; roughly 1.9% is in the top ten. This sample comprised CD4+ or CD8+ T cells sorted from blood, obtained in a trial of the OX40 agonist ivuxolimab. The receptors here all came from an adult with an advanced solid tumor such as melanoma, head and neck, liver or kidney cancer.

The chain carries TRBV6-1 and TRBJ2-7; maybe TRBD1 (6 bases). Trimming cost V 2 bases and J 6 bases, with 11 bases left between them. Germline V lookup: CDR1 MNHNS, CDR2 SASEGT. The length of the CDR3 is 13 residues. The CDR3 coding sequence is TGTGCCAGCAGTGAAAGGGGCAGGGGCGAGCAGTACTTC. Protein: CASSERGRGEQYF.

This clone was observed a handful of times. The CDR3 region is CASSYEPRTGNTIYF. The CDR3 DNA follows: TGTGCCAGCAGTTACGAACCCAGGACTGGAAACACCATATATTTT. This chain connects TRBV6-6 to TRBJ1-3; unclear D gene. The germline gives CDR1 MNHNY, CDR2 SVGAGI (reference sequence). Trimming cost V 2 bases and J 2 bases, with 10 bases left between them. CDR3 length: 15 residues.

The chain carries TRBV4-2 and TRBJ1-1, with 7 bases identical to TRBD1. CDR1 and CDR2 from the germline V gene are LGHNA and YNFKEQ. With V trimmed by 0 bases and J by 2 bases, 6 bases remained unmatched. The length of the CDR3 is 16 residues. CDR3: CASSQEPRQGNTEAFF. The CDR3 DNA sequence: TGTGCCAGCAGCCAAGAACCGCGACAGGGAAACACTGAAGCTTTCTTT.

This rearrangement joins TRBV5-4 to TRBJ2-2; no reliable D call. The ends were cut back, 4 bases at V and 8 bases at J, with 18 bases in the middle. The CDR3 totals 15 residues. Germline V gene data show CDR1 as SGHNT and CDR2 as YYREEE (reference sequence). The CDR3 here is CASSQGLGFSGELFF. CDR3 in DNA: TGTGCCAGCAGCCAAGGGCTTGGGTTTTCTGGGGAGCTGTTTTTT.

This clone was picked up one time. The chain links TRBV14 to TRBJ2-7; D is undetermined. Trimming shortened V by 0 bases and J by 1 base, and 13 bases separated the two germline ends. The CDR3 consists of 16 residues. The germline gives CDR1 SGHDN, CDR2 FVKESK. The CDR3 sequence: CASSQDRGLVSYEQYF. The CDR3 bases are TGTGCCAGCAGCCAAGATCGAGGTCTAGTTTCCTACGAGCAGTACTTC.

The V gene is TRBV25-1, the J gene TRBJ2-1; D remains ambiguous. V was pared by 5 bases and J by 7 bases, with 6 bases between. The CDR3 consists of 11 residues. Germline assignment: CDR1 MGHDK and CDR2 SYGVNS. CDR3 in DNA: TGTGCCAGCAGTTATGGTAATGAGCAGTTCTTC. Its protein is CASSYGNEQFF.

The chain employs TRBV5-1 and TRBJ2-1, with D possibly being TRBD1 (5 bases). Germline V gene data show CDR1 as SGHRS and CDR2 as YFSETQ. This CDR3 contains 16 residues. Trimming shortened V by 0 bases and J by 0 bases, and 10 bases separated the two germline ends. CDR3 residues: CASSLVQGFSYNEQFF. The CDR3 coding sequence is TGCGCCAGCAGCTTGGTTCAGGGCTTCTCCTACAATGAGCAGTTCTTC.

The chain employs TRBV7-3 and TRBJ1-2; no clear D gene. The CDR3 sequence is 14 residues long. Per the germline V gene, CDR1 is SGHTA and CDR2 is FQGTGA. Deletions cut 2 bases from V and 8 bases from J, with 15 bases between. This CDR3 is CASSLEPGPLGYTF. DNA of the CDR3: TGTGCCAGCAGCTTAGAACCCGGCCCCTTGGGCTACACCTTC.

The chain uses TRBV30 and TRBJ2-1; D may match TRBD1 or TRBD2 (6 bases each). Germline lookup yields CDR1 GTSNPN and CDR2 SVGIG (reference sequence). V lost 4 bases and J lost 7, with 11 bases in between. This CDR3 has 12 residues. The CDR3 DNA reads TGTGCCTGGAAGGGGGGAGGAAATGAGCAGTTCTTC. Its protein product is CAWKGGGNEQFF.

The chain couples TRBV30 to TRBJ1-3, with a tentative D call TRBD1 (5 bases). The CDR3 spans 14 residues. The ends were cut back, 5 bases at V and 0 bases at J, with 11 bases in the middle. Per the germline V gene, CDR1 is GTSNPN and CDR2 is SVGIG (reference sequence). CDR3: CAWRQLTSGNTIYF. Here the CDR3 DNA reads TGTGCCTGGCGACAGCTTACCTCTGGAAACACCATATATTTT. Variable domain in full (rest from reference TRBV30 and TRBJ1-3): SQTIHQWPATLVQPVGSPLSLECTVEGTSNPNLYWYRQAAGRGLQLLFYSVGIGQISSEVPQNLSASRPQDRQFILSSKKLLLSDSGFYLCAWRQLTSGNTIYFGEGSWLTVV.

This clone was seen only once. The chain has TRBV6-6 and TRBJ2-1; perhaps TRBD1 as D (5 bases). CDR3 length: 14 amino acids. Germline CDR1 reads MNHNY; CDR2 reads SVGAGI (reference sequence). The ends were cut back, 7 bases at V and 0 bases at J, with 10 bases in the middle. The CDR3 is CASTLRGSYNEQFF. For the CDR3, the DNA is TGTGCCAGCACTCTTAGGGGCTCCTACAATGAGCAGTTCTTC.

CDR3 amino acids: CASGTTNYGYTF. The DNA of the CDR3 is TGTGCCAGCGGGACGACTAACTATGGCTACACCTTC. The chain has TRBV28 and TRBJ1-2; D is perhaps TRBD1 (5 bases). The CDR3 runs 12 residues. Germline V gene data show CDR1 as MDHEN and CDR2 as SYDVKM. The germline V and J ends were trimmed by 8 bases and 0 bases, with 7 bases remaining between them.

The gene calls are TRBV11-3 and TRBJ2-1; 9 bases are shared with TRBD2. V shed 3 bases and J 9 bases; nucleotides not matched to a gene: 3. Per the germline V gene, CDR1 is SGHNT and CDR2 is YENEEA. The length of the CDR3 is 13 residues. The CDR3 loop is CASSLGTSSEQFF. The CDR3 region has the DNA TGTGCCAGCAGCTTGGGGACTAGCTCTGAGCAGTTCTTC.

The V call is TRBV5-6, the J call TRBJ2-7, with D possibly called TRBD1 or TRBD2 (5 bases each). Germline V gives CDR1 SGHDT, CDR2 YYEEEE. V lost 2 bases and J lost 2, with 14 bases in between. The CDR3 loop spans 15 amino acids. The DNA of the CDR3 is TGTGCCAGCAGCTTCGCCGGGACCTCTCCCTACGAGCAGTACTTC. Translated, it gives CASSFAGTSPYEQYF.

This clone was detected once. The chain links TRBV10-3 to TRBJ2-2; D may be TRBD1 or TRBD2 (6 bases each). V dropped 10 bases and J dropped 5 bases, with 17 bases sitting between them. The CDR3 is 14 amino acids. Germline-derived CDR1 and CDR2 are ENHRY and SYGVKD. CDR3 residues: CATSGQGRTGELFF. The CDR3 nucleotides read TGTGCCACCAGCGGGCAGGGGAGGACCGGGGAGCTGTTTTTT.

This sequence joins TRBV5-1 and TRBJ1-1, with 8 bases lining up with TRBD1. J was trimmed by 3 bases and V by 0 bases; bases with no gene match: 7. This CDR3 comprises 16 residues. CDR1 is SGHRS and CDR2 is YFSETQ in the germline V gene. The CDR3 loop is CASSLGTGSSYTEAFF. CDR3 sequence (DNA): TGCGCCAGCAGCTTGGGGACAGGGTCGTCATACACTGAAGCTTTCTTT.

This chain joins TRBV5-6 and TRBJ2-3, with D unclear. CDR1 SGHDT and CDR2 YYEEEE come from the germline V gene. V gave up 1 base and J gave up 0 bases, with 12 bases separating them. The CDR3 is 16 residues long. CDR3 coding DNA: TGTGCCAGCAGCTTGAAGCTTCTGGCTAGCACAGATACGCAGTATTTT. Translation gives CASSLKLLASTDTQYF.

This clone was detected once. The DNA for the CDR3 is TGTGCCAGCAGGAAAGGGGGGCGGGAGCGAACAGATACGCAGTATTTT. It encodes CASRKGGRERTDTQYF. The chain joins TRBV2 to TRBJ2-3; the D gene is possibly TRBD2 (7 bases). Deletions cut 6 bases from V and 3 bases from J, with 19 bases between. Germline CDR1 and CDR2: SNHLY and FYNNEI. The length of the CDR3 is 16 residues.

The chain's CDR3 is CASSISGLADGNEQFF. The DNA of the CDR3 is TGTGCCAGTAGTATAAGTGGACTAGCGGACGGGAATGAGCAGTTCTTC. The rearrangement links TRBV19 to TRBJ2-1; 10 bases align to TRBD2. The CDR3 has 16 residues. Per germline, CDR1 LNHDA and CDR2 SQIVND (reference sequence). With 2 bases clipped from V and 7 bases from J, the junction kept 8 bases outside the gene matches. Based on the CDR3 plus reference TRBV19 and TRBJ2-1, the full variable domain is DGGITQSPKYLFRKEGQNVTLSCEQNLNHDAMYWYRQDPGQGLRLIYYSQIVNDFQKGDIAEGYSVSREKKESFPLTVTSAQKNPTAFYLCASSISGLADGNEQFFGPGTRLTVL.

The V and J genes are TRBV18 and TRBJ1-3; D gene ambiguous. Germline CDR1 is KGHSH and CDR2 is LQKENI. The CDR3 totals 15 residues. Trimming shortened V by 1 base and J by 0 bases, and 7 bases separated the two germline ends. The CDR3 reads CASSPRVSSGNTIYF. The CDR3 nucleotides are TGTGCCAGCTCACCACGTGTCAGCTCTGGAAACACCATATATTTT.

CDR3 nucleotides: TGCAGCGTTGAAGCCGGGGGTAGTAAGGGCGCAAGGGGCTACACCTTC. The encoded protein is CSVEAGGSKGARGYTF. The chain carries TRBV29-1 and TRBJ1-2; D is possibly TRBD1 (5 bases). Germline V gene data show CDR1 as SQVTM and CDR2 as ANQGSEA. V lost 1 base and J 8 bases, leaving 23 bases between the germline ends. The CDR3 is 16 residues long.

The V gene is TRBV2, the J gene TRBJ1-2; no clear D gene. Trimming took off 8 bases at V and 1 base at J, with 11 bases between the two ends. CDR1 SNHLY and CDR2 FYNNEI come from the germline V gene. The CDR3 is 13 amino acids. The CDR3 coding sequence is TGTGCCAGCGTTCCAGTTAGTAACTATGGCTACACCTTC. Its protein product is CASVPVSNYGYTF.